This TCR beta chain emerged from a study of cytomegalovirus exposure and HLA in healthy donors (dated 2017 in TCRdb). About the study as a whole: An earlier analysis of 550 to 700 of the donors reported approximately 300 Gb of sequence data and roughly 110 million unique TCR beta sequences from 150 million to 200 million T cells. The study combined high-throughput TCR immunosequencing, statistical association of individual TCRs with disease status, and machine learning to predict cytomegalovirus infection status. The study profiled the T cell repertoires of 666 subjects by immunosequencing and related them to cytomegalovirus serostatus. HLA typing included class I and class II loci at four-digit resolution. All discovery cohort repertoires had been generated on a single sequencing platform. In the later analysis, no new phenotypic data were used to find candidate immune exposures; instead, reliance was placed on TCR beta sequences and their occurrence across donors. A later genetic analysis took genome-wide SNP genotypes for 398 of the 666 donors and used that subset as a discovery cohort. Besides the first cohort of around 700 subjects, a separate validation cohort made up of 95 to 150 different subjects was used. Donor age, sex, ethnicity and CMV serostatus were compiled together with the repertoire data. Among under 450 genotyped donors of the cohort, an average of around 240,000 unique TCR beta nucleotide sequences were sequenced per donor, around 20% of them non-productive. Among the approximately 400 genotyped donors, about 85% belonged to the genetic ancestry cluster associated with self-reported Caucasian donors. An earlier analysis of roughly 600 of the donors used high-throughput TCR beta sequencing to judge whether each TCR beta V gene segment behaved as functional or pseudogenic. The aim of the study was to test whether cataloging public T cell receptors could identify signatures of past pathogen exposure. An early release that covered some 630 HLA-typed donors contained 250 to 350 gigabases of sequencing data and roughly 84 million unique TCR sequences. A later analysis re-examined previously published TCR beta repertoires from around 670 donors and added high-resolution HLA genotyping to investigate patterns of TCR occurrence. About five DR-DQ haplotypes were handled as single units for association and clustering because linkage in the cohort was strong. Typing coverage varied by locus: about 620-630 donors for A, B, C, DRB1 and DQB1; 500 to 550 for DQA1; approximately 570 for DPA1; some 470 for DPB1.

In the germline V gene, CDR1 corresponds to SGHTA and CDR2 to FQGNSA. From cysteine to phenylalanine, the CDR3 is 15 amino acids long. Here the CDR3 DNA is all that survives: 45 bases in frame from base 1. V is cut by 3 bases and J by 9 bases, and the space between the germline ends is 18 bases. As for this clone: Its antigen is unknown. No base quality values were provided; no much bigger clone lies one nucleotide off.

The receptor library was made with the immunoSEQ multiplex PCR assay. The multiplex PCR relied on a mix of 60 forward primers for TCR Vbeta segments and 13 reverse primers for TCR Jbeta segments. Amplification of the CDR3 region of rearranged TCR beta genes was performed with a multiplex PCR assay on genomic DNA. The Illumina HiSeq System was used to sequence the amplified TCR beta libraries as 87-base-pair reads. Regarding the original processing steps: A later analysis counted tens of millions of unique TCR beta chains across the 500 to 850 repertoires, and some 11 million of these chains were shared by at least two donors. Raw reads were error-corrected and collapsed into unique sequences by a nearest-neighbor algorithm in which closely related sequences were merged to remove PCR and sequencing errors. To assign V, D and J gene segments, CDR3 sequences were aligned to IMGT reference sequences. For a sequence to be retained, a match of at least six nucleotides was required to both a V gene segment and a J gene segment. A rearrangement was called productive if the CDR3 had no stop codons and remained in frame with V and J, and every other rearrangement was called non-productive. CDR3 was defined by IMGT convention, running from the second conserved V-encoded cysteine to the conserved J-encoded phenylalanine. The earlier analysis of roughly 590 of the donors excluded sequences that lacked an unambiguous match to a single V gene segment. In an earlier analysis of 587 of the donors, a V segment was called functional when productive rearrangements were above 56.7%, and segregating when the standard deviation between donors exceeded 5%. A statistical classification framework was developed to diagnose cytomegalovirus status using the catalog of TCR beta chain sequences. In a later analysis, V and J genes were assigned by comparing TCR nucleotide sequences against IMGT/GENE-DB human TR gene sequences. A later analysis assigned CDR3 sequences and most-parsimonious VDJ recombination scenarios with the TCRdist pipeline. A later analysis defined each TCR beta chain by its CDR3 amino acid sequence plus V-gene family, and excluded reads lacking a unique V-gene family. In a later analysis, approximately 640 highly shared, low-generation-probability nucleotide sequences were removed to address suspected cross-contamination and a sequencing artifact. For each public chain, a later analysis derived a clonal expansion index from normalized ranks of inferred template counts within each repertoire. In a later analysis, generation probabilities were computed using a VDJ recombination model fitted to out-of-frame rearrangements, and the results were checked against IGoR. Hypergeometric tests were used in a later analysis to score TCR-TCR, TCR-HLA and TCR-CMV co-occurrence, with a repertoire-size bias correction applied to the TCR pairs. A later analysis estimated false discovery rates by permuting HLA or CMV assignments 20 times. In a later analysis, co-occurring TCRs were grouped using DBSCAN, and TCRdist sequence similarity was added for clustering within HLA-allele-positive subsets. Repertoires with fewer than 30,000 or more than 120,000 public chains were left out of co-occurrence clustering, as were about 5 repertoires with anomalous nucleotide sharing. TCRdb holds this immuneACCESS table with in-frame rearrangements only. Some clones are missing; in checked studies, unresolved V genes explain under half, and the rest has no known cause. That table furnishes V, J and clone size, whereas the DNA furnished D and trimming. The sample table shows roughly 200,000 clones, and around 82% are seen once. Around 14% of the sample comes from the top ten.

Beyond this particular receptor, the publication reports: Correlated functional status among segregating V segments might be attributable to linkage disequilibrium, but an unknown experimental factor could not be ruled out. At a false discovery rate of 0.05, a later analysis linked under 20,000 TCR beta sequences to specific HLA alleles. A further reported finding was that TCR beta sequences accurately predicted the HLA-A and HLA-B alleles for most subjects in the first cohort. In a later analysis, several top co-occurrence clusters were reported to appear linked to parvovirus B19, influenza, CMV and Epstein-Barr virus. This cohort had only TCR beta chains sequenced, and the lack of alpha or paired-chain data limited which features could be detected. Most CMV-associated TCR beta chains appeared to be HLA-restricted in a later analysis, and the HLA associations seemed to be driven largely by CMV exposure. Roughly uniform sequencing depth across donors was assumed in presence/absence analyses, although this assumption may not hold. According to the authors, the approach could potentially be generalized to other disease states and immunological phenotypes. The 87-base-pair reads could not distinguish some IMGT-functional V segments, including TRBV6-2 and TRBV6-3, so those segments were excluded. In a later analysis, HLA-associated TCR beta chains showed more clonal expansion and lower generation probabilities than non-associated chains that were equally common. Across donors, most TCR sequences were observed very rarely, whereas some public TCRs were present in many individuals. In the study, approximately 150 TCR beta chains were listed as associated with cytomegalovirus. An earlier analysis of approximately 600 of the donors showed that most TCR beta V segments appeared in productive rearrangements either about 87% or about 30% of the time, which broadly matched IMGT annotations. According to a later analysis, TCR association rates differed among HLA loci, with DRB1 alleles showing the most associated TCRs and HLA-C alleles showing the fewest. The earlier analysis of 587 of the donors excluded roughly 17 rarely observed V segments, including chromosome 9 orphons, because counts were too low. Because HLA typing was missing for some donors at each locus, association tests included only the typed subset. A later genetic analysis associated a missense DCLRE1C variant with V-gene and J-gene trimming of TCR beta chains, and an independent cohort replicated the association. In both the original and validation cohorts, the classifier was reported to diagnose cytomegalovirus status with high specificity and sensitivity. Compared with the roughly 700-donor mean, donors in an Asian-associated ancestry cluster had fewer N-insertions in productive TCRs, according to a later genetic analysis. In vitro tests confirmed that a few of the cytomegalovirus-associated TCR beta chains recognize cytomegalovirus antigens. For the cohort, immune exposure information was limited to CMV serostatus. Strong co-occurrence of HLA alleles, especially DR and DQ, made assigning TCR associations to individual alleles difficult. The sequencing pipeline was judged likely to have produced a cluster of highly shared sequence variants as a technical artifact.

The cohort comprised around 690 healthy bone marrow donors. At the time of sampling, all cohort members were nominally healthy, though unrecorded immune exposures were likely present. The donor was CMV seropositive and belonged to the group of 250 to 300 seropositive cohort members. A peripheral blood sample was collected from each donor, and TCR beta sequencing was performed on peripheral blood mononuclear cells. The Qiagen DNeasy Blood Extraction Kit was used to extract genomic DNA from the blood cell samples. The sample taken for sequencing was PBMCs. The V and J segments used are TRBV7-2 and TRBJ1-5; too little of a D gene remains to name it. The receptor comes from a woman between 25 and 40 years old in good health and CMV-seropositive. DNA sequence: TGTGCCAGCAGCTTGTTGCCGCGGAGAGGTGGGCCCCAGCATTTT. It is translated as CASSLLPRRGGPQHF.